This T cell receptor (beta chain) emerged from a study of blood T cell repertoires in COVID-19. For the study at large: Some COVID-19 samples were acute and others convalescent; all came from the United States, Italy and Spain.

TCRdb's table, derived via immunoSEQ multiplex PCR, lists solely in-frame clones and lacks some. The sample records some 150,000 clones, approximately 84% being singletons. The V end lost 6 bases, the J end lost 8 bases, and 8 bases lay between the germline ends. Germline V CDR1 and CDR2: SGDLS, YYNGEE. This CDR3 comprises 10 residues. This receptor was identified in a man aged 40-49 years with acute or convalescent COVID-19. The chain employs TRBV9 and TRBJ1-2; D not certain. Sequencing was carried out using peripheral blood. CDR3 bases: TGTGCCAGCAAAGGTAGCGGCTACACCTTC. This encodes CASKGSGYTF.